The present T cell receptor beta chain was sequenced within a study of blood T cell repertoires in COVID-19. Study overall: COVID-19 samples from acute and convalescent phases originated in the United States, Italy and Spain. Sources were T cells, B-cell-depleted T cells, or PBMCs; the material itself was cDNA or gDNA.

The assay was immunoSEQ multiplex PCR, and TCRdb's table has in-frame clones only and misses some. The sample shows some 99,000 clones, more than 80% of them seen only once. The sample comprised peripheral blood. The sequence was obtained from a human donor in a cohort sampled during active COVID-19.

CDR3 DNA: TGTGCCAGCAGTCCCTCCGCGTCACCCTCCTACAATGAGCAGTTCTTC. Encoded protein: CASSPSASPSYNEQFF. The chain has TRBV28 and TRBJ2-1; unclear D gene. V was pared by 5 bases and J by 0 bases, with 14 bases between. The CDR3 covers 16 residues. The germline V gene encodes CDR1 MDHEN and CDR2 SYDVKM.